This T cell receptor (beta chain) originates from a study of control samples from healthy donors and cancer patients. Assay: immunoSEQ multiplex PCR; the TCRdb copy retains only in-frame clones and omits some. In the table there are 15,000 to 20,000 clones, around 84% of which are singletons. The receptor comes from a woman between 65 and 79 years old with colorectal cancer. The sample taken for sequencing was PBMCs.

The chain's CDR3 is CASSPGARDQPQHF. In DNA, the CDR3 is TGTGCCAGCAGTCCGGGGGCGAGGGATCAGCCCCAGCATTTT. The rearrangement uses TRBV6-5 and TRBJ1-5, with a possible D match to TRBD1 (6 bases). Germline V CDR1 and CDR2: MNHEY, SVGAGI. The CDR3 spans 14 residues. Trimming shortened V by 5 bases and J by 5 bases, and 13 bases separated the two germline ends.